The table lists the clone carrying this T cell receptor (beta chain) with a few counts. The antigen is not known. TCR beta CDR3 sequences were amplified from RNA transcripts. A first-round RT-PCR of the TCR CDR3 used the HTBI primer set. TCRdb processed the multiplex PCR reads anew with MiXCR; each CDR3 protein has one entry. Of 650,000 to 800,000 distinct CDR3 sequences listed, just under 45% are singletons. In making diagnoses, clinical symptoms, serum thyroxine and TRAb, thyroid ultrasound and orbital computed tomography were all used. These data are taken from a study of T cells in Graves' hyperthyroidism and ophthalmopathy. Regarding the study as a whole: Model output signaled ophthalmopathy a median approximately 6.2 months ahead of onset.

The receptor's source is an adult man with Graves' disease, either hyperthyroidism or ophthalmopathy (not recorded which). The sample comprised peripheral blood or thyroid tissue (not recorded which).

The chain's CDR3 is CSARAGTGEKLFF. The CDR3 nucleotides read TGCAGTGCTAGGGCCGGGACAGGGGAAAAACTGTTTTTT. The V and J genes are TRBV20-1 and TRBJ1-4; 9 nucleotides line up with TRBD1. With 3 bases clipped from V and 8 bases from J, the junction kept 4 bases outside the gene matches. Germline CDR1 and CDR2: DFQATT and SNEGSKA (reference sequence). This CDR3 has 13 residues.